This passage covers 28 T cell receptor beta chains from one sample sequenced in a study of shared clonotypes between healthy human individuals (dated by TCRdb to the early 2020s). Library prep was done by the immunoSEQ multiplex PCR assay. TCRdb re-hosts the immuneACCESS table, in-frame sequences only. Its copies lack some clones; in the studies checked, an unresolved V gene accounts for under half of them, and the cause for the rest is not known. A total of 800,000 or so clones appear in this sample, just over 95% of them only once. The ten largest clones take up less than 0.3% of the sample. For the CD8 naive samples, CD45RO-negative cells were positively selected for CCR7, yielding a CD45RA+CCR7+ population from which TemRA cells were excluded. Sequencing was done on a sample of naive CD8+ T cells sorted from blood. The cell subset or site label on this specimen signifies: CD45RA+CCR7+. These receptors all come from a man under 40 in good health.

The chain combines TRBV6-5 with TRBJ1-1; D gene uncertain. V lost 5 bases, J lost 0 bases, and 10 bases lay in between. The V gene's germline CDR1 is MNHEY and CDR2 SVGAGI. The CDR3 sequence is 14 residues long. This CDR3 reads CASSPLEMNTEAFF. The CDR3 DNA reads TGTGCCAGCAGTCCACTTGAGATGAACACTGAAGCTTTCTTT.

V is TRBV5-6 and J is TRBJ2-1; either TRBD1 or TRBD2 may fit D (6 bases each). Germline V gene sequence: CDR1 SGHDT, CDR2 YYEEEE. The CDR3 has 16 amino acids. Deletions cut 0 bases from V and 13 bases from J, with 23 bases between. Here the CDR3 DNA reads TGTGCCAGCAGCTTGGTGGGAGGCCGGGACATCGAACACCAGTTCTTC. Its protein product is CASSLVGGRDIEHQFF.

V is TRBV15 and J is TRBJ1-1; tentative D call: TRBD1 (5 bases). Germline V CDR1 and CDR2: LNHNV, YYDKDF (reference sequence). CDR3 length: 15 residues. The V gene lost 2 bases and the J gene lost 5 bases, with 15 bases spanning the gap. The CDR3 spells CATSRKRGGFTEAFF. In DNA, the CDR3 is TGTGCCACCAGCAGAAAACGCGGGGGGTTTACTGAAGCTTTCTTT. Full variable domain (missing parts from reference TRBV15 and TRBJ1-1): DAMVIQNPRYQVTQFGKPVTLSCSQTLNHNVMYWYQQKSSQAPKLLFHYYDKDFNNEADTPDNFQSRRPNTSFCFLDIRSPGLGDTAMYLCATSRKRGGFTEAFFGQGTRLTVV.

This clone was detected only once. This rearrangement joins TRBV11-2 to TRBJ2-7, with D possibly called TRBD1 or TRBD2 (5 bases each). The CDR3 runs to 17 residues. V lost 0 bases to trimming and J lost 2 bases, with 17 bases between them. From germline, CDR1 is SGHAT and CDR2 FQNNGV. The CDR3 reads CASSLDWTDIGAYEQYF. CDR3 coding DNA: TGTGCCAGCAGCTTAGATTGGACGGACATCGGGGCCTACGAGCAGTACTTC.

V gene TRBV7-9 combines with J gene TRBJ2-3; D is perhaps TRBD2 (6 bases). V lost 5 bases to trimming and J lost 0 bases, with 15 bases between them. This CDR3 is 16 amino acids long. The germline V gene has CDR1 SEHNR and CDR2 FQNEAQ (reference sequence). This chain's CDR3 is CASSPRRVTSTDTQYF. The CDR3 nucleotides are TGTGCCAGCAGCCCCCGGAGGGTTACTAGCACAGATACGCAGTATTTT.

The chain recombines TRBV28 with TRBJ2-7; D is possibly TRBD1 (7 bases). V was shortened by 5 bases and J by 2 bases, with 28 bases between the two germline ends. Looked up from germline, CDR1 is MDHEN and CDR2 is SYDVKM. CDR3 length: 19 amino acids. The CDR3 nucleotides are TGTGCCAGCAGTGTGCGGGACAGTGGGCGGTCTAGCGACCCCTACGAGCAGTACTTC. Its protein is CASSVRDSGRSSDPYEQYF.

CDR3 nucleotides: TGTGCCAGCAGCTTATTGCGTAGCGGGAGCTACAATGAGCAGTTCTTC. As protein: CASSLLRSGSYNEQFF. V and J are TRBV7-9 and TRBJ2-1, with 9 bases fitting TRBD2. The ends lost 2 bases at V and 3 bases at J; junction bases unmatched: 5. Germline CDR1 reads SEHNR; CDR2 reads FQNEAQ (reference sequence). The CDR3 consists of 16 residues.

Written as DNA, the CDR3 is TGCGCCAGCAGCCAAGATTTATGGACACTAGCGGGAGGCCGCTACGAGCAGTACTTC. Translating it yields CASSQDLWTLAGGRYEQYF. The V gene is TRBV4-1, the J gene TRBJ2-7, with 12 nucleotides matching TRBD2. V shed 0 bases and J 3 bases; nucleotides not matched to a gene: 12. Germline V gene lookup returns CDR1 MGHRA and CDR2 YSYEKL. The CDR3 contains 19 residues.

This sequence joins TRBV27 and TRBJ2-7; the D gene could be TRBD1 or TRBD2 (6 bases each). The CDR3 totals 14 residues. Germline V lookup: CDR1 MNHEY, CDR2 SMNVEV (reference sequence). V was pared by 10 bases and J by 2 bases, with 18 bases between. CDR3: CATSLGGGAYEQYF. The DNA for the CDR3 is TGTGCCACCTCCCTCGGGGGCGGGGCCTACGAGCAGTACTTC.

The chain carries TRBV28 and TRBJ2-5; 11 nucleotides align to TRBD2. Losses at the gene ends were 3 bases for V and 1 base for J; bases not matched to a gene: 19. Germline CDR1 is MDHEN and CDR2 is SYDVKM. CDR3 size: 21 residues. This CDR3 reads CASSFPGLAGWTSLSQETQYF. The CDR3 DNA reads TGTGCCAGCAGTTTCCCAGGACTAGCGGGCTGGACGAGCCTTAGCCAAGAGACCCAGTACTTC. The full variable domain, with the rest looked up from reference TRBV28 and TRBJ2-5, is DVKVTQSSRYLVKRTGEKVFLECVQDMDHENMFWYRQDPGLGLRLIYFSYDVKMKEKGDIPEGYSVSREKKERFSLILESASTNQTSMYLCASSFPGLAGWTSLSQETQYFGPGTRLLVL.

The rearrangement uses TRBV15 and TRBJ1-1, with D hard to call. The germline V and J ends were trimmed by 0 bases and 0 bases, with 11 bases remaining between them. There are 16 residues in the CDR3. Germline lookup yields CDR1 LNHNV and CDR2 YYDKDF (reference sequence). Here the CDR3 DNA reads TGTGCCACCAGCAGAGATAGTGGACTCATGAACACTGAAGCTTTCTTT. Translating it yields CATSRDSGLMNTEAFF.

The genes are TRBV2 and TRBJ2-7, with TRBD1 matching 7 bases. Germline values: CDR1 SNHLY, CDR2 FYNNEI. The junction had 8 bases not matched to a gene; V was cut back by 10 bases and J by 2 bases. The CDR3 length is 13 residues. The CDR3 sequence is CAITDRTTYEQYF. Here the CDR3 DNA reads TGTGCCATTACGGACAGGACCACCTACGAGCAGTACTTC.

V is TRBV2 and J is TRBJ2-7, with D uncertain. The CDR3 consists of 11 residues. V was clipped by 6 bases and J by 3 bases, with 6 bases between them. In germline, CDR1 is SNHLY, CDR2 FYNNEI. The DNA for the CDR3 is TGTGCCAGCAGGTCCGACTACGAGCAGTACTTC. This gives the protein CASRSDYEQYF. Supplemented by reference TRBV2 and TRBJ2-7, the full variable domain reads EPEVTQTPSHQVTQMGQEVILRCVPISNHLYFYWYRQILGQKVEFLVSFYNNEISEKSEIFDDQFSVERPDGSNFTLKIRSTKLEDSAMYFCASRSDYEQYFGPGTRLTVT.

The chain recombines TRBV9 with TRBJ1-4; D is possibly TRBD1 (6 bases). Trimming shortened V by 4 bases and J by 6 bases, and 10 bases separated the two germline ends. Germline V gene lookup returns CDR1 SGDLS and CDR2 YYNGEE. The length of the CDR3 is 13 residues. As DNA, the CDR3 is TGTGCCAGCAGCCGGGGACAAGATGAAAAACTGTTTTTT. The encoded protein is CASSRGQDEKLFF.

The V call is TRBV7-2, the J call TRBJ2-7; D ambiguous. V dropped 4 bases and J dropped 7 bases, with 14 bases sitting between them. The CDR3 is made up of 13 amino acids. The germline CDR1 and CDR2 sequences are SGHTA and FQGNSA. In DNA form, the CDR3 reads TGTGCCAGCAGCTCGGGTTTGCGTTCAGAGCAGTACTTC. Encoded protein: CASSSGLRSEQYF.

This chain uses TRBV7-9 with TRBJ2-1, with 8 bases that match TRBD2. The trim removed 5 bases at V and 4 bases at J, leaving 10 bases unmatched. CDR1 and CDR2 from the germline V gene are SEHNR and FQNEAQ (reference sequence). CDR3 length: 16 residues. CDR3 coding DNA: TGTGCCAGCAGCCCCCCGGGAGGGCTTATATACAATGAGCAGTTCTTC. Protein product: CASSPPGGLIYNEQFF.

J is TRBJ2-3 and V is TRBV11-2; D not certain. The germline CDR1 and CDR2 sequences are SGHAT and FQNNGV. V was pared by 2 bases and J by 2 bases, with 8 bases between. This CDR3 contains 14 residues. CDR3 loop: CASSLSPYTDTQYF. CDR3 nucleotide sequence: TGTGCCAGCAGCTTATCCCCTTACACAGATACGCAGTATTTT.

This clone was observed once. Different DNA sequences within this sample yield the same CDR3. The chain has TRBV27 and TRBJ2-7, with D uncertain. This CDR3 contains 12 residues. V shed 2 bases and J shed 3 bases, with 5 bases lying between them. CDR1 is MNHEY and CDR2 is SMNVEV in the germline V gene (reference sequence). CDR3 sequence: CASSLSGYEQYF. CDR3 nucleotides: TGTGCCAGCAGTTTAAGTGGCTACGAGCAGTACTTC.

CDR3 region: CASSLRRGPHSRNTEAFF. The CDR3 DNA is TGCGCCAGCAGCTTACGCAGGGGACCACACTCTCGGAACACTGAAGCTTTCTTT. J is TRBJ1-1 and V is TRBV5-1; a possible D gene is TRBD1 (6 bases). The CDR3 is 18 amino acids. Germline V gene sequence: CDR1 SGHRS, CDR2 YFSETQ. V shed 2 bases and J shed 1 base, with 21 bases lying between them. The complete variable domain, with remaining parts taken from reference TRBV5-1 and TRBJ1-1, reads KAGVTQTPRYLIKTRGQQVTLSCSPISGHRSVSWYQQTPGQGLQFLFEYFSETQRNKGNFPGRFSGRQFSNSRSEMNVSTLELGDSALYLCASSLRRGPHSRNTEAFFGQGTRLTVV.

The chain couples TRBV6-5 to TRBJ2-1; unclear D gene. V was trimmed by 4 bases and J by 6 bases, leaving 7 bases between them. The CDR3 loop spans 12 amino acids. The germline CDR1 and CDR2 sequences are MNHEY and SVGAGI. The CDR3 sequence: CASSLGPNEQFF. As DNA, the CDR3 is TGTGCCAGCAGTTTAGGTCCCAATGAGCAGTTCTTC.

This chain uses TRBV21-1 with TRBJ2-1; the tabulated D call, TRBD1, remains unverified against the DNA. TRBV21-1 is a pseudogene. The CDR3 is 17 residues long. In DNA, the CDR3 is TGTGCCAGCAGCATACAAACGACAGAGCCTTTCGACAATGAGCAGTTCTTC. Residues: CASSIQTTEPFDNEQFF.

The chain's CDR3 is CASSAPGLVPHNEQFF. Here the CDR3 DNA reads TGTGCCAGCAGCGCACCGGGACTAGTGCCCCACAATGAGCAGTTCTTC. This chain connects TRBV9 to TRBJ2-1, with 8 bases fitting TRBD2. Looked up from germline, CDR1 is SGDLS and CDR2 is YYNGEE. This CDR3 spans 16 amino acids. The J segment lost 5 bases and the V segment lost 3 bases, leaving 10 bases of the junction unmatched. Filled out from reference TRBV9 and TRBJ2-1, the complete variable domain reads DSGVTQTPKHLITATGQRVTLRCSPRSGDLSVYWYQQSLDQGLQFLIQYYNGEERAKGNILERFSAQQFPDLHSELNLSSLELGDSALYFCASSAPGLVPHNEQFFGPGTRLTVL.

The rearrangement links TRBV11-2 to TRBJ1-4; 7 positions match TRBD1. V was pared by 2 bases and J by 5 bases, with 11 bases of the junction left unmatched. The CDR3 extends over 17 amino acids. Germline V CDR1 and CDR2: SGHAT, FQNNGV. The CDR3 bases are TGTGCCAGCAGCTTAAACGGGTTCGTACAGGGGAATGAAAAACTGTTTTTT. Translated: CASSLNGFVQGNEKLFF.

The chain carries TRBV6-5 and TRBJ1-2, with D unclear. Per germline, CDR1 MNHEY and CDR2 SVGAGI. The CDR3 length is 13 residues. Trimming took 4 bases from V and 3 from J, leaving 9 bases between them. The CDR3 loop is CASSSFDHYGYTF. CDR3 DNA sequence: TGTGCCAGCAGTTCCTTCGACCACTATGGCTACACCTTC.

The chain couples TRBV29-1 to TRBJ2-7, with D unresolved. Germline CDR1 reads SQVTM; CDR2 reads ANQGSEA. Trimming stripped 5 bases from V and 2 bases from J, with 13 bases between. The CDR3 is made up of 13 amino acids. CDR3 bases: TGCAGCGTTACCCGATTGACTGCCTACGAGCAGTACTTC. Its protein is CSVTRLTAYEQYF.

V and J are TRBV27 and TRBJ1-5; D possibly corresponds to TRBD1 (5 bases). CDR3 size: 16 residues. CDR1 MNHEY and CDR2 SMNVEV come from the germline V gene (reference sequence). Trimming removed 5 bases at V and 7 bases at J, with 21 bases between. The CDR3 nucleotides are TGTGCCAGCAGTCCGCTCCCGGGCCCCGGGGGGCAGCCCCAGCATTTT. This translates into CASSPLPGPGGQPQHF.

The chain joins TRBV27 to TRBJ2-2; D is perhaps TRBD1 (6 bases). Germline V gene sequence: CDR1 MNHEY, CDR2 SMNVEV (reference sequence). V lost 7 bases and J lost 2, with 14 bases in between. This CDR3 has 15 residues. The DNA for the CDR3 is TGTGCCAGCACCACAGGGATTTCCAACACCGGGGAGCTGTTTTTT. Translated, it gives CASTTGISNTGELFF.

The chain is built from TRBV27 and TRBJ1-1; TRBD1 matches 9 bases. Germline values: CDR1 MNHEY, CDR2 SMNVEV (reference sequence). CDR3 length: 15 amino acids. With 4 bases clipped from V and 3 bases from J, the junction kept 6 bases outside the gene matches. Written as DNA, the CDR3 is TGTGCCAGCAGTTCCCGGGACAGGGTTTACACTGAAGCTTTCTTT. Protein: CASSSRDRVYTEAFF.